Each of the 30 T cell receptor beta chains below was sequenced from the same sample in a study of cytomegalovirus exposure and HLA in healthy donors. Only in-frame clones appear in the TCRdb table, and some are missing; sequencing was by immunoSEQ multiplex PCR. This table holds fewer than 150,000 clones, 88% found once. Sequenced material: PBMCs. The receptors were sampled from a woman between 18 and 29 years old in good health and CMV-seropositive.

The CDR3 loop is CASSLNSGGQPQHF. The CDR3, as DNA: TGTGCCAGCAGCTTAAATTCGGGTGGACAGCCCCAGCATTTT. This sequence joins TRBV7-3 and TRBJ1-5; D unclear. The CDR3 has 14 amino acids. Germline V lookup: CDR1 SGHTA, CDR2 FQGTGA. Trimming stripped 1 base from V and 7 bases from J, with 11 bases between.

V gene TRBV5-6 combines with J gene TRBJ1-1, with unresolved D. The germline V gene has CDR1 SGHDT and CDR2 YYEEEE. This CDR3 is built from 13 residues. V lost 0 bases and J lost 3, with 6 bases in between. CDR3 region: CASSLARDTEAFF. The CDR3 coding sequence is TGTGCCAGCAGCTTGGCTCGGGACACTGAAGCTTTCTTT.

J is TRBJ2-7 and V is TRBV7-8, with 7 bases aligning to TRBD2. CDR1 is SGHVS, CDR2 FQNEAQ, per germline. V lost 5 bases, J lost 7 bases, and 11 bases stayed unmatched. The CDR3 extends over 14 amino acids. CDR3 sequence reads: CASSIPGGREEQYF. The CDR3 DNA sequence: TGTGCCAGCAGCATCCCTGGCGGGAGAGAAGAGCAGTACTTC.

The V call is TRBV2, the J call TRBJ2-2; D is ambiguous. Trimming cost V 5 bases and J 3 bases, with 4 bases left between them. The CDR3 consists of 12 residues. The germline CDR1 and CDR2 sequences are SNHLY and FYNNEI. The CDR3 loop reads CASSPYTGELFF. CDR3 nucleotide sequence: TGTGCCAGCAGTCCTTACACCGGGGAGCTGTTTTTT.

This clone was seen only once. The chain employs TRBV6-6 and TRBJ2-7; 10 nucleotides agree with TRBD2. The CDR3 runs 16 residues. Germline V gene data show CDR1 as MNHNY and CDR2 as SVGAGI (reference sequence). J gave up 4 bases and V 0 bases, and 6 bases lay outside the gene matches. CDR3 loop: CASSYSLAGELYEQYF. In DNA form, the CDR3 reads TGTGCCAGCAGTTACTCTCTAGCGGGAGAGTTGTACGAGCAGTACTTC.

The chain joins TRBV15 to TRBJ2-1; D is ambiguous. There are 16 residues in the CDR3. Germline assignment: CDR1 LNHNV and CDR2 YYDKDF (reference sequence). Trimming cost V 0 bases and J 1 base, with 10 bases left between them. CDR3 sequence (DNA): TGTGCCACCAGCAGAGATCCGGTCCCGTCCTACAATGAGCAGTTCTTC. It encodes CATSRDPVPSYNEQFF.

The V gene is TRBV7-2, the J gene TRBJ1-1; tentatively, D is TRBD1 (6 bases). The V and J ends lost 2 bases and 4 bases respectively, with 8 bases between them. This CDR3 is built from 13 residues. CDR1 is SGHTA, CDR2 FQGNSA, per germline. The CDR3 region is CASSLTGSTEAFF. CDR3 coding DNA: TGTGCCAGCAGCTTAACAGGGAGCACTGAAGCTTTCTTT.

This CDR3 is CASSQTSGPSSYNEQFF. CDR3 nucleotide sequence: TGTGCCAGCAGTCAGACTAGCGGGCCAAGCTCCTACAATGAGCAGTTCTTC. This chain connects TRBV28 to TRBJ2-1; TRBD2 agrees at 10 bases. Looked up from germline, CDR1 is MDHEN and CDR2 is SYDVKM. V shed 5 bases, J shed 0 bases, and the junction held 7 bases outside the gene matches. The CDR3 contains 17 residues.

This clone was picked up one time. The rearrangement uses TRBV6-1 and TRBJ1-6; D remains unclear. Per the germline V gene, CDR1 is MNHNS and CDR2 is SASEGT. The CDR3 covers 16 residues. V lost 0 bases and J 8 bases, leaving 14 bases between the germline ends. The CDR3 region has the DNA TGTGCCAGCAGTGAAGCTGCGGGGATAGCCCATTCACCCCTCCACTTT. This codes for CASSEAAGIAHSPLHF.

This clone was picked up one time. The chain combines TRBV19 with TRBJ2-7, with 7 bases aligning to TRBD2. Unmatched junction bases numbered 4, after V lost 7 bases and J lost 4 bases. Germline V CDR1 and CDR2: LNHDA, SQIVND (reference sequence). The CDR3 is 12 residues long. CDR3 coding DNA: TGTGCCAGTAATCAGGGAGGGTACGAGCAGTACTTC. Translated: CASNQGGYEQYF.

This clone turned up a few times. V gene TRBV28 combines with J gene TRBJ1-6, with D possibly matching TRBD1 (5 bases). The CDR3 length is 14 residues. Germline V gene data show CDR1 as MDHEN and CDR2 as SYDVKM. The V and J ends lost 5 bases and 10 bases respectively, with 15 bases between them. CDR3 sequence reads: CASSPAGLNSPLHF. The CDR3 coding sequence is TGTGCCAGCAGTCCCGCAGGGTTGAACTCACCCCTCCACTTT.

This clone was counted only a few times. A junction boundary mismatches the germline segment, possibly from a read error. The chain links TRBV7-7 to TRBJ2-3; 13 nucleotides match TRBD2. The CDR3 has 16 amino acids. Germline V gene lookup returns CDR1 SSHAT and CDR2 FNYEAQ (reference sequence). As DNA, the CDR3 is TGTGCTAGCAGCTTAGGGACTAGCGGGAACACAGATACGCAGTATTTT. Amino acids: CASSLGTSGNTDTQYF.

The V call is TRBV2, the J call TRBJ2-2; possible D gene TRBD2, 6 bases. V was shortened by 8 bases and J by 7 bases, with 11 bases between the two germline ends. CDR1 is SNHLY, CDR2 FYNNEI, per germline. CDR3 size: 12 residues. The DNA of the CDR3 is TGTGCCAGCCTAGCGCGTATCGGGGAGCTGTTTTTT. This encodes CASLARIGELFF.

This clone was seen a single time. V usage is TRBV6-1 and J usage is TRBJ1-3, with 8 bases aligning to TRBD1. With 7 bases clipped from V and 4 bases from J, the junction kept 3 bases outside the gene matches. Per the germline V gene, CDR1 is MNHNS and CDR2 is SASEGT. The CDR3 has 13 amino acids. The chain's CDR3 is CASIRTGGNTIYF. CDR3 bases: TGTGCCAGCATCCGGACAGGGGGAAACACCATATATTTT.

The J gene is TRBJ2-1, the V gene TRBV11-2; 9 bases map to TRBD2. Germline CDR1 and CDR2: SGHAT and FQNNGV. This CDR3 region has 18 residues. With V trimmed by 4 bases and J by 2 bases, 12 bases remained unmatched. CDR3 sequence (DNA): TGTGCCAGCAGCTCCCTGCGGGGGGGCAGGTGGCCCTACAATGAGCAGTTCTTC. It is translated as CASSSLRGGRWPYNEQFF. The full variable domain, completed using reference TRBV11-2 and TRBJ2-1, is EAGVAQSPRYKIIEKRQSVAFWCNPISGHATLYWYQQILGQGPKLLIQFQNNGVVDDSQLPKDRFSAERLKGVDSTLKIQPAKLEDSAVYLCASSSLRGGRWPYNEQFFGPGTRLTVL.

The rearrangement uses TRBV11-2 and TRBJ2-1, with TRBD2 identical over 10 bases. From germline, CDR1 is SGHAT and CDR2 FQNNGV. The trim removed 0 bases at V and 7 bases at J, leaving 6 bases unmatched. CDR3 length: 16 amino acids. The CDR3 reads CASSLEFSGGANEQFF. The CDR3, as DNA: TGTGCCAGCAGCTTAGAATTCAGCGGGGGGGCTAATGAGCAGTTCTTC.

The J gene is TRBJ2-7, the V gene TRBV28; TRBD1 matches 8 bases. The germline V gene has CDR1 MDHEN and CDR2 SYDVKM. Trimming at V came to 1 base and at J to 2 bases, leaving 7 bases not matched to a gene. The CDR3 contains 16 residues. This CDR3 reads CASSLFEAGGTYEQYF. The DNA for the CDR3 is TGTGCCAGCAGTTTATTCGAGGCAGGGGGCACCTACGAGCAGTACTTC.

The rearrangement links TRBV7-3 to TRBJ2-2, with D possibly TRBD2 on 7 matching bases. V lost 8 bases and J lost 7, with 14 bases in between. Germline V lookup: CDR1 SGHTA, CDR2 FQGTGA. This CDR3 has 13 residues. The CDR3 DNA reads as TGTGCCAGCGCACGGGGGGCCAACGGGGAGCTGTTTTTT. The encoded protein is CASARGANGELFF.

The J gene is TRBJ2-7, the V gene TRBV2, with 10 bases lining up with TRBD1. The CDR3 has 14 residues. Germline CDR1 and CDR2: SNHLY and FYNNEI. With 7 bases clipped from V and 4 bases from J, the junction kept 7 bases outside the gene matches. The CDR3 coding sequence is TGTGCCAGCACCCCTGACAGGGGGCGTTACGAGCAGTACTTC. It translates to CASTPDRGRYEQYF.

The chain recombines TRBV2 with TRBJ1-2; 8 positions agree with TRBD1. The CDR3 is 15 residues long. V shed 3 bases and J 4 bases; nucleotides not matched to a gene: 7. Germline lookup yields CDR1 SNHLY and CDR2 FYNNEI. The CDR3 sequence: CASSEVDGQGYGYTF. CDR3 in DNA: TGTGCCAGCAGTGAGGTAGATGGACAGGGCTATGGCTACACCTTC. Full variable domain (missing parts from reference TRBV2 and TRBJ1-2): EPEVTQTPSHQVTQMGQEVILRCVPISNHLYFYWYRQILGQKVEFLVSFYNNEISEKSEIFDDQFSVERPDGSNFTLKIRSTKLEDSAMYFCASSEVDGQGYGYTFGSGTRLTVV.

J is TRBJ2-7 and V is TRBV27; 7 positions agree with TRBD2. The V and J ends lost 2 bases and 7 bases, in that order; junction bases with no gene match: 5. CDR1 and CDR2 from the germline V gene are MNHEY and SMNVEV (reference sequence). CDR3 length: 13 residues. The chain's CDR3 is CASSLPPGGEQYF. CDR3 DNA: TGTGCCAGCAGTTTACCCCCCGGGGGGGAGCAGTACTTC.

The CDR3 sequence: CAWEPGTRPVNEQFF. Here the CDR3 DNA reads TGTGCCTGGGAACCCGGGACTAGGCCCGTTAATGAGCAGTTCTTC. The chain carries TRBV30 and TRBJ2-1, with TRBD2 identical over 8 bases. The V gene end was trimmed by 5 bases and the J gene end by 7 bases; junction bases not matched to a gene: 13. The CDR3 extends over 15 amino acids. The germline gives CDR1 GTSNPN, CDR2 SVGIG (reference sequence). Full variable domain (remainder filled in from reference TRBV30 and TRBJ2-1): SQTIHQWPATLVQPVGSPLSLECTVEGTSNPNLYWYRQAAGRGLQLLFYSVGIGQISSEVPQNLSASRPQDRQFILSSKKLLLSDSGFYLCAWEPGTRPVNEQFFGPGTRLTVL.

The CDR3 loop is CSVVSVNTGELFF. CDR3 coding DNA: TGCAGCGTTGTATCAGTGAACACCGGGGAGCTGTTTTTT. The V call is TRBV29-1, the J call TRBJ2-2, with D unclear. The germline CDR1 and CDR2 sequences are SQVTM and ANQGSEA. The V end lost 4 bases, the J end lost 1 base, and 7 bases lay between the germline ends. The CDR3 has 13 amino acids.

V gene TRBV7-9 combines with J gene TRBJ2-1; D unclear. Per germline, CDR1 SEHNR and CDR2 FQNEAQ (reference sequence). This CDR3 has 11 residues. The V end was cut by 5 bases, the J end by 7 bases, with 6 bases between. DNA of the CDR3: TGTGCCAGCAGCGTACAGAATGAGCAGTTCTTC. Translated, it gives CASSVQNEQFF. The variable domain in full, with the rest retrieved from reference TRBV7-9 and TRBJ2-1, is DTGVSQNPRHKITKRGQNVTFRCDPISEHNRLYWYRQTLGQGPEFLTYFQNEAQLEKSRLLSDRFSAERPKGSFSTLEIQRTEQGDSAMYLCASSVQNEQFFGPGTRLTVL.

V and J are TRBV7-9 and TRBJ2-7, with a tentative D call TRBD1 (6 bases). The CDR3 totals 15 residues. The germline gives CDR1 SEHNR, CDR2 FQNEAQ (reference sequence). V lost 5 bases and J 4 bases, leaving 18 bases between the germline ends. In nucleotides, the CDR3 is TGTGCCAGCAGCCCAAGACAGGATCTCCCTTACGAGCAGTACTTC. Translating gives CASSPRQDLPYEQYF. Based on the CDR3 plus reference TRBV7-9 and TRBJ2-7, the full variable domain is DTGVSQNPRHKITKRGQNVTFRCDPISEHNRLYWYRQTLGQGPEFLTYFQNEAQLEKSRLLSDRFSAERPKGSFSTLEIQRTEQGDSAMYLCASSPRQDLPYEQYFGPGTRLTVT.

The genes are TRBV6-1 and TRBJ2-1; 8 nucleotides line up with TRBD2. The CDR3 is 14 residues long. The germline CDR1 and CDR2 sequences are MNHNS and SASEGT. Trimming cost V 8 bases and J 1 base; bases outside gene matches: 4. Here the CDR3 DNA reads TGTGCCAGCCTGGCGGGGGGATCCTACAATGAGCAGTTCTTC. This encodes CASLAGGSYNEQFF.

This clone showed up just a few times. The gene calls are TRBV19 and TRBJ1-5; TRBD1 agrees at 8 bases. Looked up from germline, CDR1 is LNHDA and CDR2 is SQIVND (reference sequence). V shed 5 bases, J shed 7 bases, and the junction held 7 bases outside the gene matches. The CDR3 extends over 14 amino acids. The CDR3 sequence: CASSARGQKQPQHF. The CDR3 region has the DNA TGTGCCAGTAGTGCCAGGGGGCAGAAGCAGCCCCAGCATTTT.

CDR3 region: CASMRLMNTEAFF. The DNA for the CDR3 is TGTGCCAGCATGAGGCTCATGAACACTGAAGCTTTCTTT. The chain is built from TRBV27 and TRBJ1-1; D gene ambiguous. The CDR3 has 13 residues. V shed 7 bases and J shed 0 bases, with 9 bases lying between them. The germline V gene has CDR1 MNHEY and CDR2 SMNVEV (reference sequence).

This sequence joins TRBV6-1 and TRBJ2-7, with D possibly TRBD1 on 6 matching bases. Looked up from germline, CDR1 is MNHNS and CDR2 is SASEGT. The CDR3 spans 15 residues. V was cut by 8 bases and J by 2 bases, with 19 bases left in between. CDR3 sequence (DNA): TGTGCCAGCCAGAGGATACAGGGCGAGGCCTACGAGCAGTACTTC. Translation gives CASQRIQGEAYEQYF.

V is TRBV19 and J is TRBJ1-4; weak D call: TRBD1 (5 bases). The V end was cut by 2 bases, the J end by 8 bases, with 15 bases between. This CDR3 has 15 amino acids. In germline, CDR1 is LNHDA, CDR2 SQIVND (reference sequence). The CDR3 DNA sequence: TGTGCCAGTAGTATAATCGGACATAGGCTGGAAAAACTGTTTTTT. Protein: CASSIIGHRLEKLFF.